The 26 T cell receptor beta chains below were found in one sample sequenced in a study of blood T cell repertoires in COVID-19. Sequencing was performed with immunoSEQ multiplex PCR; in TCRdb, only in-frame clones are kept and a portion is missing. The sample shows 300,000 to 400,000 clones, roughly 85% of them seen only once. Input material: peripheral blood. These receptors were collected from a human donor in a cohort sampled during active COVID-19.

The chain uses TRBV7-9 and TRBJ2-5; D might be TRBD2 (6 bases). V lost 5 bases, J lost 1 base, and 11 bases lay in between. Germline CDR1 SEHNR, CDR2 FQNEAQ (reference sequence). This CDR3 region has 14 residues. In DNA, the CDR3 is TGTGCCAGCAGCCAAACTAGCCTCCAAGAGACCCAGTACTTC. This codes for CASSQTSLQETQYF.

Here the CDR3 reads CASSSQGTGNTIYF. The DNA of the CDR3 is TGTGCCAGCAGCTCGCAGGGGACTGGAAACACCATATATTTT. The V gene is TRBV7-3, the J gene TRBJ1-3; TRBD1 is a possible D gene (6 bases). V was trimmed by 4 bases and J by 2 bases, leaving 9 bases between them. This CDR3 region has 14 residues. Germline loops: CDR1 SGHTA, CDR2 FQGTGA.

The chain combines TRBV19 with TRBJ2-3, with 12 bases lining up with TRBD2. This CDR3 region has 17 residues. CDR1 is LNHDA and CDR2 is SQIVND in the germline V gene (reference sequence). The V gene end was trimmed by 0 bases and the J gene end by 3 bases; junction bases not matched to a gene: 4. The CDR3 DNA reads as TGTGCCAGTAGTATAGACACTAGCGGGGGGAGAACAGATACGCAGTATTTT. It translates to CASSIDTSGGRTDTQYF.

V usage is TRBV12-3 or TRBV12-4 and J usage is TRBJ1-5, with TRBD1 as a possible D gene (5 bases). V was trimmed by 3 bases and J by 5 bases, leaving 8 bases between them. This CDR3 is built from 13 residues. CDR3 in DNA: TGTGCCAGCAGTTTGAGGACACATCAGCCCCAGCATTTT. Translation: CASSLRTHQPQHF.

The chain combines TRBV12-5 with TRBJ1-2, with D uncertain. The CDR3 has 13 amino acids. Germline loops: CDR1 LGHNT, CDR2 FRNRAP. The ends were cut back, 0 bases at V and 1 base at J, with 3 bases in the middle. The CDR3 sequence: CASGLVGNYGYTF. The CDR3 nucleotides read TGTGCTAGTGGTTTGGTCGGTAACTATGGCTACACCTTC.

Here the CDR3 DNA reads TGTGCCAGCAGCGTAGCAGGAAGTGAGCAGTTCTTC. Encoded protein: CASSVAGSEQFF. This chain joins TRBV9 and TRBJ2-1; D uncertain. Germline assignment: CDR1 SGDLS and CDR2 YYNGEE. The CDR3 sequence is 12 residues long. Trimming left V 0 bases short and J 9 bases short, with 7 bases between.

The CDR3 loop reads CASSPGVGDTQYF. CDR3 sequence (DNA): TGTGCCAGCAGTCCGGGGGTCGGGGATACGCAGTATTTT. The V gene is TRBV2, the J gene TRBJ2-3; TRBD2 might be the D (6 bases). This CDR3 is 13 amino acids long. In germline, CDR1 is SNHLY, CDR2 FYNNEI. V dropped 5 bases and J dropped 6 bases, with 12 bases sitting between them.

The CDR3 coding sequence is TGTGCCAGCAGTTTGGCAGGGAACTATGGCTACACCTTC. It yields the protein CASSLAGNYGYTF. The chain combines TRBV27 with TRBJ1-2, with D tentatively TRBD1 (5 bases). CDR3 length: 13 residues. Germline V gene data show CDR1 as MNHEY and CDR2 as SMNVEV (reference sequence). The V end lost 3 bases, the J end lost 2 bases, and 7 bases lay between the germline ends.

The rearrangement uses TRBV21-1 and TRBJ1-5; the DNA was not used to check the table's D call, TRBD1. TRBV21-1 is flagged as a pseudogene. The length of the CDR3 is 20 residues. CDR3 residues: CASSAPVGRDRGSLHQPQHF. For the CDR3, the DNA is TGTGCCAGCAGCGCCCCCGTAGGAAGGGACAGGGGGAGTCTTCATCAGCCCCAGCATTTT.

The genes are TRBV3-1 (or the pseudogene TRBV3-2) and TRBJ1-2; tentatively, D is TRBD1 (5 bases). The V gene's germline CDR1 is LGHDT and CDR2 YNNKEL (reference sequence). V lost 1 base, J lost 4 bases, and 7 bases lay in between. CDR3 length equals 13 residues. The CDR3, as DNA: TGTGCCAGCAGCCAAGGACAGACCTATGGCTACACCTTC. Translated: CASSQGQTYGYTF.

This chain links TRBV9 with TRBJ2-1; possible D gene TRBD2, 7 bases. CDR3 length: 16 amino acids. In germline, CDR1 is SGDLS, CDR2 YYNGEE. The germline V and J ends were trimmed by 0 bases and 4 bases, with 14 bases remaining between them. The CDR3 spells CASSVDSGTPYNEQFF. For the CDR3, the DNA is TGTGCCAGCAGCGTAGACAGCGGGACACCTTACAATGAGCAGTTCTTC.

This rearrangement joins TRBV2 to TRBJ2-7; TRBD1 matches 7 bases. The V gene end was trimmed by 7 bases and the J gene end by 5 bases; junction bases not matched to a gene: 11. The CDR3 contains 14 residues. CDR1 is SNHLY and CDR2 is FYNNEI in the germline V gene. CDR3 nucleotides: TGTGCCAGCAATAGTCGACAGGGTAACAACGAGCAGTACTTC. It translates to CASNSRQGNNEQYF.

This clone has just a few counts. The rearrangement uses TRBV21-1 and TRBJ2-7; the DNA was not used to check the table's D call, TRBD1. TRBV21-1 is given as a pseudogene. The CDR3 contains 14 residues. CDR3 sequence (DNA): TGTGCCAGCAGCAAAGATCGCAGGTCCTACGAGCAGTACTTC. It specifies CASSKDRRSYEQYF.

This rearrangement joins TRBV7-3 to TRBJ1-6; 9 nucleotides match TRBD1. The V segment lost 2 bases and the J segment 7 bases; nucleotides outside the gene matches: 0. The germline V gene has CDR1 SGHTA and CDR2 FQGTGA. CDR3 length equals 14 residues. CDR3 bases: TGTGCCAGCAGCTTAGGGACAGGGAATTCACCCCTCCACTTT. It translates to CASSLGTGNSPLHF.

This rearrangement joins TRBV25-1 to TRBJ1-2; TRBD1 is a possible D gene (6 bases). Germline lookup yields CDR1 MGHDK and CDR2 SYGVNS. The CDR3 contains 15 residues. The V end lost 0 bases, the J end lost 8 bases, and 16 bases lay between the germline ends. The CDR3 nucleotides are TGTGCCAGCAGTGAATATAAGGGGGGGGTGAGCGGCTACACCTTC. This gives the protein CASSEYKGGVSGYTF.

This clone has more than one count but fewer than ten. V and J are TRBV19 and TRBJ1-2, with no clear D. Germline-derived CDR1 and CDR2 are LNHDA and SQIVND (reference sequence). The V gene lost 10 bases and the J gene lost 8 bases, with 17 bases spanning the gap. This CDR3 region has 12 residues. The CDR3 protein is CAITNRLGGYTF. The CDR3, as DNA: TGTGCCATTACGAACCGCCTCGGGGGCTACACCTTC.

V is TRBV18 and J is TRBJ2-7; maybe TRBD1 (5 bases). CDR1 is KGHSH, CDR2 LQKENI, per germline. CDR3 size: 17 residues. Trimming took 0 bases from V and 0 from J, leaving 15 bases between them. The CDR3 sequence: CASSPPSLTAISYEQYF. CDR3 sequence (DNA): TGTGCCAGCTCACCACCATCGTTGACAGCGATCTCCTACGAGCAGTACTTC.

The chain employs TRBV10-2 and TRBJ2-2, with D maybe TRBD1 (5 bases). The length of the CDR3 is 16 residues. Trimming took 6 bases from V and 4 from J, leaving 18 bases between them. The germline gives CDR1 WSHSY, CDR2 SAAADI. CDR3: CASRYYVGLGTGELFF. The CDR3, as DNA: TGCGCCAGCAGATATTACGTGGGGCTGGGCACCGGGGAGCTGTTTTTT.

The chain is built from TRBV25-1 and TRBJ2-7; D gene unclear. V was trimmed by 2 bases and J by 2 bases, leaving 4 bases between them. Germline V gives CDR1 MGHDK, CDR2 SYGVNS. This CDR3 has 12 residues. The CDR3, as DNA: TGTGCCAGCAGTGAAGAGCCCTACGAGCAGTACTTC. It encodes CASSEEPYEQYF.

This clone has just a few counts. This chain links TRBV2 with TRBJ2-7; D perhaps matches TRBD1 (6 bases). The CDR3 extends over 14 amino acids. Per germline, CDR1 SNHLY and CDR2 FYNNEI. Trimming left V 6 bases short and J 9 bases short, with 21 bases between. The CDR3 DNA follows: TGTGCCAGCAGACAACGGGACACCCCTGTAGGGCAGTACTTC. It translates to CASRQRDTPVGQYF.

V is TRBV21-1 and J is TRBJ2-6; TRBD1, the table's D call, was not compared with the DNA. TRBV21-1 is deemed a pseudogene. This CDR3 contains 18 residues. The CDR3 sequence: CASTYRVGFKFGANVLTF. In DNA, the CDR3 is TGTGCCAGCACTTACAGGGTCGGATTCAAATTCGGGGCCAACGTCCTGACTTTC.

There are a few counts of this clone. The chain combines TRBV7-9 with TRBJ2-7, with TRBD2 identical over 10 bases. The CDR3 totals 15 residues. The V segment lost 1 base and the J segment 4 bases; nucleotides outside the gene matches: 4. Germline V CDR1 and CDR2: SEHNR, FQNEAQ (reference sequence). CDR3 DNA: TGTGCCAGCAGCTTAGGGTCTAGCGGGGGATACGAGCAGTACTTC. It yields the protein CASSLGSSGGYEQYF.

This chain uses TRBV12-5 with TRBJ2-3; tentative D call: TRBD1 (6 bases). Germline V gives CDR1 LGHNT, CDR2 FRNRAP. The ends were cut back, 7 bases at V and 2 bases at J, with 10 bases in the middle. This CDR3 is 13 amino acids long. CDR3 in amino acids: CASANRVTDTQYF. CDR3 coding DNA: TGTGCTAGTGCCAACAGGGTCACAGATACGCAGTATTTT.

The rearrangement uses TRBV5-4 and TRBJ1-1, with D maybe TRBD1 (6 bases). The germline gives CDR1 SGHNT, CDR2 YYREEE (reference sequence). The CDR3 covers 15 residues. The V gene lost 4 bases and the J gene lost 1 base, with 14 bases spanning the gap. CDR3 sequence: CASSRSGQRNTEAFF. The CDR3 DNA sequence: TGTGCCAGCAGCCGGTCGGGACAACGGAACACTGAAGCTTTCTTT.

In DNA form, the CDR3 reads TGTGCCAGCACTCGCGAGCGGGGGCCTCACTACGAGCAGTACTTC. Its translation is CASTRERGPHYEQYF. The V and J genes are TRBV7-2 and TRBJ2-7; 8 nucleotides align to TRBD2. With V trimmed by 7 bases and J by 3 bases, 11 bases remained unmatched. Germline CDR1 reads SGHTA; CDR2 reads FQGNSA. CDR3 length: 15 residues.

This chain uses TRBV12-3 or TRBV12-4 with TRBJ1-2; 8 bases map to TRBD1. The CDR3 contains 13 residues. The ends lost 6 bases at V and 4 bases at J; junction bases unmatched: 4. The CDR3 spells CASSSDRAYGYTF. In nucleotides, the CDR3 is TGTGCCAGCAGCTCGGACAGGGCCTATGGCTACACCTTC.